The 29 T cell receptor beta chains listed next were all sequenced from one sample in a study of identifying expanded T cells in peripheral blood. Generated by immunoSEQ multiplex PCR, the TCRdb table keeps only in-frame clones and is missing some. Among roughly 100,000 clones listed, more than 85% were seen once. Sequencing input: blood. All receptors come from a person aged 18 to 75 in good health.

V is TRBV27 and J is TRBJ2-3, with D maybe TRBD2 (5 bases). V shed 3 bases and J shed 4 bases, with 11 bases lying between them. Per the germline V gene, CDR1 is MNHEY and CDR2 is SMNVEV (reference sequence). This CDR3 is built from 14 residues. The CDR3 DNA reads TGTGCCAGCAGTTTTTCCCCTAGCCCAGATACGCAGTATTTT. The encoded protein is CASSFSPSPDTQYF.

This rearrangement joins TRBV28 to TRBJ1-2; 8 nucleotides align to TRBD1. Per germline, CDR1 MDHEN and CDR2 SYDVKM. There are 18 residues in the CDR3. V gave up 6 bases and J gave up 4 bases; unmatched junction bases: 19. The CDR3 DNA reads as TGTGCCAGCAGCCCCTTTCCACGAGACAGGGGAGCGCCCTATGGCTACACCTTC. Amino acid sequence: CASSPFPRDRGAPYGYTF.

The chain couples TRBV10-1 to TRBJ2-1; D is perhaps TRBD1 (6 bases). The CDR3 contains 17 residues. CDR1 and CDR2 from the germline V gene are WNHNN and SYGVQD (reference sequence). V lost 2 bases to trimming and J lost 0 bases, with 14 bases between them. The CDR3 DNA reads TGCGCCAGCAGTGAGATCGGACAGTCCCTCTCCTACAATGAGCAGTTCTTC. Translation gives CASSEIGQSLSYNEQFF.

This clone appeared a single time. The J gene is TRBJ1-1, the V gene TRBV15; D ambiguous. Trimming pared 0 bases from V and 1 base from J, leaving 3 bases between. CDR3 size: 13 residues. In germline, CDR1 is LNHNV, CDR2 YYDKDF (reference sequence). The CDR3 spells CATSRDQNTEAFF. In DNA form, the CDR3 reads TGTGCCACCAGCAGAGATCAGAACACTGAAGCTTTCTTT.

In DNA form, the CDR3 reads TGTGCCATCAGTCCCACGGGCCAGGGGTTCGACGAGCAGTACTTC. This codes for CAISPTGQGFDEQYF. The chain uses TRBV10-3 and TRBJ2-7; TRBD1 might be the D (6 bases). This CDR3 has 15 amino acids. Germline CDR1 is ENHRY and CDR2 is SYGVKD. V was pared by 5 bases and J by 5 bases, with 19 bases between.

The chain couples TRBV19 to TRBJ1-3; D is ambiguous. Germline CDR1 and CDR2: LNHDA and SQIVND (reference sequence). The germline V and J ends were trimmed by 8 bases and 3 bases, with 11 bases remaining between them. This CDR3 has 13 residues. The CDR3 region is CASADGDGNTIYF. The CDR3 DNA is TGTGCCAGTGCCGATGGGGATGGAAACACCATATATTTT.

The chain is built from TRBV19 and TRBJ2-2; perhaps TRBD1 as D (6 bases). The ends were cut back, 7 bases at V and 5 bases at J, with 17 bases in the middle. CDR3 size: 15 residues. Germline V gene lookup returns CDR1 LNHDA and CDR2 SQIVND (reference sequence). For the CDR3, the DNA is TGTGCCAGTATGGGTGGCAGGGGTGGAACCGGGGAGCTGTTTTTT. Translated, it gives CASMGGRGGTGELFF.

V is TRBV19 and J is TRBJ1-2; D may be TRBD1 (6 bases). The V and J ends lost 7 bases and 4 bases respectively, with 13 bases between them. Germline assignment: CDR1 LNHDA and CDR2 SQIVND (reference sequence). CDR3 length equals 13 residues. Written as DNA, the CDR3 is TGTGCCAGTACCCTAAAGGGGGTCTATGGCTACACCTTC. Translated: CASTLKGVYGYTF.

In the case of this clone: It may be a read error: a sequence one base away is much more abundant. The chain joins TRBV6-6 to TRBJ2-3, with TRBD2 as a possible D gene (7 bases). CDR3 length: 14 residues. V dropped 2 bases and J dropped 2 bases, with 8 bases sitting between them. Germline assignment: CDR1 MNHNY and CDR2 SVGAGI (reference sequence). DNA for the CDR3: TGTGCCAGCAGTTACGCGGGGGCCACAGATACGCAGTATTTT. It yields the protein CASSYAGATDTQYF.

V is TRBV5-8 and J is TRBJ2-7, with D tentatively TRBD1 or TRBD2 (6 bases each). Germline V gene data show CDR1 as SGHTS and CDR2 as YDEGEE. The CDR3 is made up of 14 amino acids. Trimming removed 1 base at V and 3 bases at J, with 11 bases between. The DNA for the CDR3 is TGTGCCAGCAGCTTGATAGGAGGGGGCTACGAGCAGTACTTC. Amino acid sequence: CASSLIGGGYEQYF.

The chain couples TRBV5-1 to TRBJ2-4; a weak D match, TRBD2 (6 bases). V was pared by 0 bases and J by 0 bases, with 13 bases between. Germline values: CDR1 SGHRS, CDR2 YFSETQ. The CDR3 is 17 amino acids. This CDR3 is CASSLEGGDLAKNIQYF. CDR3 coding DNA: TGCGCCAGCAGCTTGGAGGGCGGGGATCTAGCCAAAAACATTCAGTACTTC.

V and J are TRBV7-8 and TRBJ1-1, with 7 nucleotides matching TRBD1. V lost 3 bases, J lost 5 bases, and 9 bases stayed unmatched. In germline, CDR1 is SGHVS, CDR2 FQNEAQ. The CDR3 contains 15 residues. CDR3 coding DNA: TGTGCCAGCAGCTTTCAGGGGGTATTGGGGACTGAAGCTTTCTTT. Its protein product is CASSFQGVLGTEAFF.

V usage is TRBV7-2 and J usage is TRBJ1-2, with TRBD1 matching over 8 bases. Germline V gene data show CDR1 as SGHTA and CDR2 as FQGNSA. J lost 7 bases, V lost 4 bases, and 8 bases had no gene match. The length of the CDR3 is 14 residues. CDR3: CASSSSRTGSGYTF. DNA for the CDR3: TGTGCCAGCAGCTCATCCAGGACAGGGTCTGGCTACACCTTC.

The chain combines TRBV4-1 with TRBJ1-4; TRBD1 matches at 7 bases. The CDR3 contains 16 residues. The V gene end was trimmed by 1 base and the J gene end by 5 bases; junction bases not matched to a gene: 7. The germline gives CDR1 MGHRA, CDR2 YSYEKL. The CDR3 DNA is TGCGCCAGCAGCCAAGGTTCGACAGGGAGAAATGAAAAACTGTTTTTT. It is translated as CASSQGSTGRNEKLFF.

This chain connects TRBV6-5 to TRBJ1-5, with TRBD1 identical over 8 bases. J was trimmed by 0 bases and V by 4 bases; bases with no gene match: 2. This CDR3 region has 15 residues. In germline, CDR1 is MNHEY, CDR2 SVGAGI. The CDR3 nucleotides read TGTGCCAGCAGTTCGGGACAGGTTAGCAATCAGCCCCAGCATTTT. This codes for CASSSGQVSNQPQHF.

J is TRBJ1-2 and V is TRBV5-1, with D unclear. V gave up 3 bases and J gave up 4 bases, with 16 bases separating them. Germline V gene lookup returns CDR1 SGHRS and CDR2 YFSETQ. CDR3 length equals 15 residues. The CDR3 sequence is CASSSGETEVYGYTF. The CDR3, as DNA: TGCGCCAGCAGCTCCGGGGAGACCGAAGTCTATGGCTACACCTTC. The full variable domain, in which reference TRBV5-1 and TRBJ1-2 provide the parts outside the CDR3, is KAGVTQTPRYLIKTRGQQVTLSCSPISGHRSVSWYQQTPGQGLQFLFEYFSETQRNKGNFPGRFSGRQFSNSRSEMNVSTLELGDSALYLCASSSGETEVYGYTFGSGTRLTVV.

The chain recombines TRBV13 with TRBJ1-3; D is unresolved. This CDR3 region has 15 residues. V was trimmed by 7 bases and J by 10 bases, leaving 23 bases between them. CDR1 is PRHDT, CDR2 FYEKMQ, per germline (reference sequence). The CDR3 DNA reads TGTGCCAGCATCCTGAAGTCCGGCGGGAAGCGGACCATATATTTT. Translated, it gives CASILKSGGKRTIYF.

The chain joins TRBV9 to TRBJ1-2; D is undetermined. The V end was cut by 1 base, the J end by 8 bases, with 15 bases between. Germline CDR1 is SGDLS and CDR2 is YYNGEE. The CDR3 is 14 amino acids. In DNA, the CDR3 is TGTGCCAGCAGCGTAAGCAGTATGATGGGCGGCTACACCTTC. Protein product: CASSVSSMMGGYTF.

This clone has just one count. V is TRBV25-1 and J is TRBJ1-1; D possibly corresponds to TRBD1 (6 bases). The CDR3 contains 15 residues. Germline V CDR1 and CDR2: MGHDK, SYGVNS. Trimming took off 3 bases at V and 3 bases at J, with 14 bases between the two ends. CDR3 region: CASSELAGADTEAFF. For the CDR3, the DNA is TGTGCCAGCAGTGAGCTGGCGGGGGCGGACACTGAAGCTTTCTTT.

Notes on this clone: Germline is not matched at one junction end, which may reflect a read error. CDR3 sequence: CASSSSVGGLVILNF. In DNA form, the CDR3 reads TGTGCCAGCAGTTCCTCCGTCGGTGGACTAGTCATATTAAACTTC. The chain has TRBV27 and TRBJ2-5, with TRBD2 identical over 7 bases. From germline, CDR1 is MNHEY and CDR2 SMNVEV (reference sequence). This CDR3 has 15 amino acids.

The CDR3 here is CASSFIQGASPLHF. CDR3 nucleotide sequence: TGTGCCAGCAGCTTTATCCAGGGGGCCTCACCCCTCCACTTT. J is TRBJ1-6 and V is TRBV7-2, with 8 nucleotides matching TRBD1. CDR1 and CDR2 (germline): SGHTA, FQGNSA. With 3 bases clipped from V and 10 bases from J, the junction kept 5 bases outside the gene matches. CDR3 size: 14 residues.

The chain couples TRBV28 to TRBJ2-5; D possibly corresponds to TRBD2 (6 bases). This CDR3 comprises 14 residues. V dropped 8 bases and J dropped 7 bases, with 20 bases sitting between them. The germline V gene encodes CDR1 MDHEN and CDR2 SYDVKM. CDR3 DNA sequence: TGTGCCAGCCGGAACCCGGGGGATTATGGGACCCAGTACTTC. It is translated as CASRNPGDYGTQYF. Drawing the rest from reference TRBV28 and TRBJ2-5, the complete variable domain is DVKVTQSSRYLVKRTGEKVFLECVQDMDHENMFWYRQDPGLGLRLIYFSYDVKMKEKGDIPEGYSVSREKKERFSLILESASTNQTSMYLCASRNPGDYGTQYFGPGTRLLVL.

V gene TRBV2 combines with J gene TRBJ2-7; 9 positions agree with TRBD1. Per germline, CDR1 SNHLY and CDR2 FYNNEI. CDR3 size: 14 residues. The junction had 8 bases not matched to a gene; V was cut back by 7 bases and J by 4 bases. CDR3 residues: CASIPGGQGYEQYF. The CDR3, as DNA: TGTGCCAGCATACCAGGGGGACAGGGATACGAGCAGTACTTC.

CDR3 coding DNA: TGTGCCAGCAGCACCCAACGACCGGACAGGGACATTCAGTACTTC. Translation gives CASSTQRPDRDIQYF. The chain joins TRBV13 to TRBJ2-4; 8 bases are shared with TRBD1. The length of the CDR3 is 15 residues. The V gene's germline CDR1 is PRHDT and CDR2 FYEKMQ (reference sequence). V shed 5 bases, J shed 8 bases, and the junction held 11 bases outside the gene matches.

This clone was recorded a few times. V and J are TRBV4-1 and TRBJ2-5; 10 bases are shared with TRBD2. The CDR3 totals 16 residues. In germline, CDR1 is MGHRA, CDR2 YSYEKL. The V segment lost 2 bases and the J segment 1 base; nucleotides outside the gene matches: 4. In DNA form, the CDR3 reads TGCGCCAGCAGCCAATTAGCGGGGGGTTTCCAAGAGACCCAGTACTTC. Translating gives CASSQLAGGFQETQYF.

The rearrangement links TRBV9 to TRBJ2-7; 8 nucleotides line up with TRBD1. Germline V gene sequence: CDR1 SGDLS, CDR2 YYNGEE. This CDR3 has 16 amino acids. The trim removed 4 bases at V and 5 bases at J, leaving 14 bases unmatched. Written as DNA, the CDR3 is TGTGCCAGCAGCAAACGGGGAGACAGGGGTCTCCACGAGCAGTACTTC. Translation: CASSKRGDRGLHEQYF. The whole variable domain, remainder taken from reference TRBV9 and TRBJ2-7, is DSGVTQTPKHLITATGQRVTLRCSPRSGDLSVYWYQQSLDQGLQFLIQYYNGEERAKGNILERFSAQQFPDLHSELNLSSLELGDSALYFCASSKRGDRGLHEQYFGPGTRLTVT.

The V and J genes are TRBV5-5 and TRBJ1-4, with 8 nucleotides matching TRBD1. J lost 7 bases, V lost 5 bases, and 10 bases had no gene match. Per germline, CDR1 SGHKS and CDR2 YYEKEE (reference sequence). This CDR3 comprises 15 residues. Here the CDR3 reads CASRRGQGGFEKLFF. The DNA for the CDR3 is TGTGCCAGCAGAAGAGGACAGGGTGGTTTTGAAAAACTGTTTTTT. Full variable domain (rest looked up from reference TRBV5-5 and TRBJ1-4): DAGVTQSPTHLIKTRGQQVTLRCSPISGHKSVSWYQQVLGQGPQFIFQYYEKEERGRGNFPDRFSARQFPNYSSELNVNALLLGDSALYLCASRRGQGGFEKLFFGSGTQLSVL.

This chain connects TRBV5-6 to TRBJ2-3; maybe TRBD2 (5 bases). Germline V gene data show CDR1 as SGHDT and CDR2 as YYEEEE. V lost 1 base and J 10 bases, leaving 7 bases between the germline ends. There are 11 residues in the CDR3. The CDR3 reads CASSLLGAQYF. The CDR3, as DNA: TGTGCCAGCAGCTTGTTGGGAGCGCAGTATTTT.

The chain joins TRBV11-2 to TRBJ2-1; weak D call: TRBD2 (6 bases). Trimming took 2 bases from V and 2 from J, leaving 10 bases between them. The CDR3 is 15 amino acids. Germline V CDR1 and CDR2: SGHAT, FQNNGV. The chain's CDR3 is CASSLSAGPYNEQFF. CDR3 bases: TGTGCCAGCAGCTTAAGTGCGGGGCCCTACAATGAGCAGTTCTTC.